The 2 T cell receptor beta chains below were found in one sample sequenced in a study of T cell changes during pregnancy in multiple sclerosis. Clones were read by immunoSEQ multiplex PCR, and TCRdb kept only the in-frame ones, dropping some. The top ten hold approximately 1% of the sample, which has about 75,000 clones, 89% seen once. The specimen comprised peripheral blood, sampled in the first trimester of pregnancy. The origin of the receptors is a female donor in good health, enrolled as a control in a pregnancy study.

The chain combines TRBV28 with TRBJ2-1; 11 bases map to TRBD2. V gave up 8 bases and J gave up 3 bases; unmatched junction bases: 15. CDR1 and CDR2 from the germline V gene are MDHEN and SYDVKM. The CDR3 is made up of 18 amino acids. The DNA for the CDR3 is TGTGCCAGCCTAACCGGGGTTTTGGGACTAGCGGACTACAATGAGCAGTTCTTC. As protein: CASLTGVLGLADYNEQFF.

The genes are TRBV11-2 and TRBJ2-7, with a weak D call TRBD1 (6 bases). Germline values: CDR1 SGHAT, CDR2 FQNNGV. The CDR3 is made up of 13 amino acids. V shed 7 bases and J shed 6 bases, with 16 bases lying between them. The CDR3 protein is CASTTGSWVEQYF. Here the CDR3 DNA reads TGTGCCAGCACAACAGGGTCTTGGGTCGAGCAGTACTTC.